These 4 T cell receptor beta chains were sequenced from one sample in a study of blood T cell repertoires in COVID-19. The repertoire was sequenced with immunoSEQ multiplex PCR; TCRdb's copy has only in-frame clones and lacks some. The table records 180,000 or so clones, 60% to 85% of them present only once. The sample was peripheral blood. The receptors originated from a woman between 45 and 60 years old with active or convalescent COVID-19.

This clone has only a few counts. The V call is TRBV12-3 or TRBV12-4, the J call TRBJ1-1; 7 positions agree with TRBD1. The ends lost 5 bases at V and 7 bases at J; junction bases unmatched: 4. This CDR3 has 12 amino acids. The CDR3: CASSPRDSEAFF. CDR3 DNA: TGTGCCAGCAGTCCCCGGGACAGTGAAGCTTTCTTT.

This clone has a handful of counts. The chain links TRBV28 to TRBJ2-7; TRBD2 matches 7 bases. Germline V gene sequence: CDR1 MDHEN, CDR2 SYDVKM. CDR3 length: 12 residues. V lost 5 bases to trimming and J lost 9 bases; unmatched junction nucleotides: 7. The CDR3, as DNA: TGTGCCAGCAGTCCGCTTACGGGAGGGCAGTACTTC. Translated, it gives CASSPLTGGQYF.

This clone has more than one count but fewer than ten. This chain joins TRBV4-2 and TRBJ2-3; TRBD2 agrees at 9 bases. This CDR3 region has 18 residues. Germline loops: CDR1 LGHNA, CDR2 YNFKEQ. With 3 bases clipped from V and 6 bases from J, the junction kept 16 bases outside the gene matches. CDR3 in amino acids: CASSQRTSVEGFTDTQYF. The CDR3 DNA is TGTGCCAGCAGCCAGAGGACTAGCGTAGAGGGTTTTACCGATACGCAGTATTTT.

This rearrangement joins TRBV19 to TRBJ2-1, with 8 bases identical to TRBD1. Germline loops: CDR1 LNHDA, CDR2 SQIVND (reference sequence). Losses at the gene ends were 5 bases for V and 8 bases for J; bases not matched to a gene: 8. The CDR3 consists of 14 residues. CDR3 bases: TGTGCCAGTAGTCCGGACAGGGAGAACGATGAGCAGTTCTTC. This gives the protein CASSPDRENDEQFF.